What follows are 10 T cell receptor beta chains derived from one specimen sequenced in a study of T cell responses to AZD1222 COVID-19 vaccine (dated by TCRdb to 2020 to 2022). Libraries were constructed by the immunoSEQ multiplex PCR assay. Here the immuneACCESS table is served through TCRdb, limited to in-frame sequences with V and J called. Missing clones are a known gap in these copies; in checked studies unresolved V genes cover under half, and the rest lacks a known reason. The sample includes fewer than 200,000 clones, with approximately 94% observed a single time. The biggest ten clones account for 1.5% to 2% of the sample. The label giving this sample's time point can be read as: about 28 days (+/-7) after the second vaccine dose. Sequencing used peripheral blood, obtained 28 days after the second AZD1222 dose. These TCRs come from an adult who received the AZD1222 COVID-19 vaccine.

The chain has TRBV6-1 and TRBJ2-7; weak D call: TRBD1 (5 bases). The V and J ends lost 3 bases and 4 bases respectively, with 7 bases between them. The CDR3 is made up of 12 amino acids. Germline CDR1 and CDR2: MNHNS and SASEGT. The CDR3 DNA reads TGTGCCAGCAGTGAGACAGTTTACGAGCAGTACTTC. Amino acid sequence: CASSETVYEQYF.

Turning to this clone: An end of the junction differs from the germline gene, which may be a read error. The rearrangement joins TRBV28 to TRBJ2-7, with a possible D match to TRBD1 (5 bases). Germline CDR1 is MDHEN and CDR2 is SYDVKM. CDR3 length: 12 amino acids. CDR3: CASSSGRARVGF. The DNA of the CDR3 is TGTGCCAGCAGTTCGGGCAGGGCAAGGGTGGGCTTC.

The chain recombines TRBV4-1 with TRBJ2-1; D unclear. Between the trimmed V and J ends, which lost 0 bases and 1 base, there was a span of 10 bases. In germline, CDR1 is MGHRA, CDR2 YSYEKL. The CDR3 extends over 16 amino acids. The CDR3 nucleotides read TGCGCCAGCAGCCAAGAAACAGCGAGGTCCTACAATGAGCAGTTCTTC. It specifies CASSQETARSYNEQFF.

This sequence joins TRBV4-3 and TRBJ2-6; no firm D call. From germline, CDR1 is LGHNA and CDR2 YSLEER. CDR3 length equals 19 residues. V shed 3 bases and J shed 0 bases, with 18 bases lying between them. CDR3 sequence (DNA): TGCGCCAGCAGCCAGGACCGGGTCTCGACGGGCTCTGGGGCCAACGTCCTGACTTTC. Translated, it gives CASSQDRVSTGSGANVLTF.

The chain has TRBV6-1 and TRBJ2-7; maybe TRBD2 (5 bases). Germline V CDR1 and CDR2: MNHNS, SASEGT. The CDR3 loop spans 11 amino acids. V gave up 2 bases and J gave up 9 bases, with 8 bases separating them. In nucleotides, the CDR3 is TGTGCCAGCAGTGAAATCGAGGGGCAGTACTTC. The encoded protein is CASSEIEGQYF.

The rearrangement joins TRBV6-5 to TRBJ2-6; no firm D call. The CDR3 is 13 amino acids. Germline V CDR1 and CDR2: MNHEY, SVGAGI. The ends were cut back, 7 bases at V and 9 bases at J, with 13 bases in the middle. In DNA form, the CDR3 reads TGTGCCAGCACCTCCGCTATTGACAACGTCCTGACTTTC. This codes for CASTSAIDNVLTF.

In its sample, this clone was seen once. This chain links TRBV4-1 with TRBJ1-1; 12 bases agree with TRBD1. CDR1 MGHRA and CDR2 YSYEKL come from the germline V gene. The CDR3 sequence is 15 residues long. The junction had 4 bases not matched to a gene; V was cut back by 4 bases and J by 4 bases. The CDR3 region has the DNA TGCGCCAGCAGCCTAGGGGACAGGGGGCTCACTGAAGCTTTCTTT. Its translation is CASSLGDRGLTEAFF.

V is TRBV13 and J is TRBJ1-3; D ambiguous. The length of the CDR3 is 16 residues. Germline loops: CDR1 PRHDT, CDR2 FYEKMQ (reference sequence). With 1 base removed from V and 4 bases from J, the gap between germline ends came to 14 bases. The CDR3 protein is CASSLDPPSFGNTIYF. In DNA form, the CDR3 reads TGTGCCAGCAGCTTAGATCCCCCTTCTTTCGGAAACACCATATATTTT.

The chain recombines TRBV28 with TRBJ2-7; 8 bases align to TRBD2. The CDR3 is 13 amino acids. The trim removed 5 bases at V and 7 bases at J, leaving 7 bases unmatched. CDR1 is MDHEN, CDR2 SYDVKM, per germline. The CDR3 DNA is TGTGCCAGCAGTACGGGAGGGCCTAGGGAGCAGTACTTC. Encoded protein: CASSTGGPREQYF.

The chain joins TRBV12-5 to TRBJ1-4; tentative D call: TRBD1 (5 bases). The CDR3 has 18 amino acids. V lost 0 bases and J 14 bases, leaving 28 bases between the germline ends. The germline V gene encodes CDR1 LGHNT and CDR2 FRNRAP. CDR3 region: CASGLVRGPETGPSKLFF. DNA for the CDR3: TGTGCTAGTGGTTTGGTACGGGGTCCGGAAACAGGACCCTCAAAGCTGTTTTTT.